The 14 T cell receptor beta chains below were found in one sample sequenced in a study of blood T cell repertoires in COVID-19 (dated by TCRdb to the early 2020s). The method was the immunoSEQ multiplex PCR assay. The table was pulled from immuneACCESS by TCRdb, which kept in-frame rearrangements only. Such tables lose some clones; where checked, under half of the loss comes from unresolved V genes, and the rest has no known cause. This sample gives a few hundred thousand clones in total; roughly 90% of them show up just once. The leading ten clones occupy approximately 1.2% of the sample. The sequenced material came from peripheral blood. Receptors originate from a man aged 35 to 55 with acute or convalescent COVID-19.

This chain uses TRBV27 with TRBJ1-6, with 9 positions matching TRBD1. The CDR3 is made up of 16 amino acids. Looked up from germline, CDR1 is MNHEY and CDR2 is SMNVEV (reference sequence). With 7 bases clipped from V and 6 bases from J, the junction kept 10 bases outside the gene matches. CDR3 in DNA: TGTGCCAGCAACCCTACCCGGGACAGGGCTAATTCACCCCTCCACTTT. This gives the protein CASNPTRDRANSPLHF.

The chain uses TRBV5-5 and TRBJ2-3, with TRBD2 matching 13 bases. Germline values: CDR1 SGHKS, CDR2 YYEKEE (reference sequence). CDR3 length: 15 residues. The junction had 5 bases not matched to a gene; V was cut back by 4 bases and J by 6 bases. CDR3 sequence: CASSQRTSGSDTQYF. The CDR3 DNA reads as TGTGCCAGCAGCCAACGGACTAGCGGGAGCGATACGCAGTATTTT.

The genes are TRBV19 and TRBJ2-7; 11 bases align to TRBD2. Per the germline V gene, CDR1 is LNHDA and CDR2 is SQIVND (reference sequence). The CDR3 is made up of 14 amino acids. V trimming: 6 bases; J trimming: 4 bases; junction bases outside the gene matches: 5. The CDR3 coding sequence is TGTGCCAGTAGCCCGGGACTAGCGGATTACGAGCAGTACTTC. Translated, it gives CASSPGLADYEQYF.

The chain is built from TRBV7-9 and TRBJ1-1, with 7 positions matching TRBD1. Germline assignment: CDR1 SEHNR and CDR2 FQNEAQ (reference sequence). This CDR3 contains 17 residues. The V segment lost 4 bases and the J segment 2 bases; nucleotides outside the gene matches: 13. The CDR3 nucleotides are TGTGCCAGCAGCTCTTTCTACAGGGGCTCCAGAAACACTGAAGCTTTCTTT. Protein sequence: CASSSFYRGSRNTEAFF. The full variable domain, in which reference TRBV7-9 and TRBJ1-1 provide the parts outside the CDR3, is DTGVSQNPRHKITKRGQNVTFRCDPISEHNRLYWYRQTLGQGPEFLTYFQNEAQLEKSRLLSDRFSAERPKGSFSTLEIQRTEQGDSAMYLCASSSFYRGSRNTEAFFGQGTRLTVV.

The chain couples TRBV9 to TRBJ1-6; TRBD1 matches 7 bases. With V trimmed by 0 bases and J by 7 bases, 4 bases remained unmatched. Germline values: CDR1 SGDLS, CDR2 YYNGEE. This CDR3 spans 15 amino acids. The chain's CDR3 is CASSVGAGGNSPLHF. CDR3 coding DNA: TGTGCCAGCAGCGTAGGGGCAGGGGGGAATTCACCCCTCCACTTT. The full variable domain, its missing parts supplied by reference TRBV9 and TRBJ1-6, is DSGVTQTPKHLITATGQRVTLRCSPRSGDLSVYWYQQSLDQGLQFLIQYYNGEERAKGNILERFSAQQFPDLHSELNLSSLELGDSALYFCASSVGAGGNSPLHFGNGTRLTVT.

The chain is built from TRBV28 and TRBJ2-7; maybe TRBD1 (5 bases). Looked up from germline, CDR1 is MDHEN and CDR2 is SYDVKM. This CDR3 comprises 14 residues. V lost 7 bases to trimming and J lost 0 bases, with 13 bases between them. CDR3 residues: CASTSVGHSYEQYF. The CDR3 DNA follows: TGTGCCAGCACCTCAGTGGGGCACTCCTACGAGCAGTACTTC.

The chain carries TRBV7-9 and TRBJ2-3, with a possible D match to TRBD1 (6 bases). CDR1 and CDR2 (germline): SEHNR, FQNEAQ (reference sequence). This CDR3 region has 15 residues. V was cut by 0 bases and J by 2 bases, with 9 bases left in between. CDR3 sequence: CASSLATGFTDTQYF. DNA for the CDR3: TGTGCCAGCAGCTTAGCCACAGGGTTCACAGATACGCAGTATTTT.

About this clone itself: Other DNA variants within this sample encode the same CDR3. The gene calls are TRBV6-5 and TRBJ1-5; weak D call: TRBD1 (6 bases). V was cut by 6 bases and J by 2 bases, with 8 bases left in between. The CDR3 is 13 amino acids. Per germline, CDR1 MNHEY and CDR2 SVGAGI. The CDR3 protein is CASSRTGNQPQHF. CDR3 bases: TGTGCCAGCAGCAGGACAGGCAATCAGCCCCAGCATTTT.

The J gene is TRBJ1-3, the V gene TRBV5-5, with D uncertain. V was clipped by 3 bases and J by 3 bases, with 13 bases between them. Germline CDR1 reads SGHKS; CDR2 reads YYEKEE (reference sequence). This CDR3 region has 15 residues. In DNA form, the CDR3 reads TGTGCCAGCAGCTATAACGTCGGAGATGGAAACACCATATATTTT. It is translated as CASSYNVGDGNTIYF.

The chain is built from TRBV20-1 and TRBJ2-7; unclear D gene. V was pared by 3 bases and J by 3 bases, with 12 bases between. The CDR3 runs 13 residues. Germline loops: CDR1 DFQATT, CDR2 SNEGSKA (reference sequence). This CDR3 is CSASYLPNYEQYF. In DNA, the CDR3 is TGCAGTGCTAGTTATTTACCTAACTACGAGCAGTACTTC.

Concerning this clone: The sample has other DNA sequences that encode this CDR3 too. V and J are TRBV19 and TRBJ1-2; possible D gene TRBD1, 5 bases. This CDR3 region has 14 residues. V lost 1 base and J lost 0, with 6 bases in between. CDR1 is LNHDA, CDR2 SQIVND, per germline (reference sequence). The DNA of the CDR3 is TGTGCCAGTAGTATAGGGGGGGCTAACTATGGCTACACCTTC. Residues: CASSIGGANYGYTF.

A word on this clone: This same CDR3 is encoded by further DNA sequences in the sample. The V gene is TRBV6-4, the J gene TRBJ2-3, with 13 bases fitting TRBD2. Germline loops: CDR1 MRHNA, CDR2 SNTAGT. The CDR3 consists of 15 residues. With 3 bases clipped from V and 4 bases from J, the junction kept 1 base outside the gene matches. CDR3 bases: TGTGCCAGCAGTGAGGGACTAGCGGGGCCAGATACGCAGTATTTT. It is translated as CASSEGLAGPDTQYF.

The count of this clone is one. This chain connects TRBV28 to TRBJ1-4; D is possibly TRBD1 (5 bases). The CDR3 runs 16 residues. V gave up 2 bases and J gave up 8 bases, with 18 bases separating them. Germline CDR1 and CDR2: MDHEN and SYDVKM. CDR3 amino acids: CASSLIGAINGEKLFF. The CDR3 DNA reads TGTGCCAGCAGTTTAATTGGGGCCATTAATGGGGAAAAACTGTTTTTT.

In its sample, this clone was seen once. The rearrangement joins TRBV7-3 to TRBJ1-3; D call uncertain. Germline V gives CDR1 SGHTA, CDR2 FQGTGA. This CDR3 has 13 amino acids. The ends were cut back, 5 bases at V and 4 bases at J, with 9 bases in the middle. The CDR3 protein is CASSPSTGNTIYF. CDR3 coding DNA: TGTGCCAGCAGCCCTTCAACAGGAAACACCATATATTTT.